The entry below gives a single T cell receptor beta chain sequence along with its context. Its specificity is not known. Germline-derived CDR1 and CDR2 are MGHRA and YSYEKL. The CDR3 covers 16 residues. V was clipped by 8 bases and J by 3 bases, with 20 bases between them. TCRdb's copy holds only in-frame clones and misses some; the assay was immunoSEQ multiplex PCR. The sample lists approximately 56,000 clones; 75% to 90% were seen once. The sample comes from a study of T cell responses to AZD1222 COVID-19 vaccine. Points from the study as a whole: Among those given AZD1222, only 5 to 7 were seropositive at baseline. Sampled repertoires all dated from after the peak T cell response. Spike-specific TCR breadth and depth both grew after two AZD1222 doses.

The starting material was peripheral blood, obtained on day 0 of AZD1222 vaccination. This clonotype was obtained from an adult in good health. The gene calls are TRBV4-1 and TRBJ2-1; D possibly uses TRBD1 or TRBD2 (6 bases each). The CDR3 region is CASLYFEGGNYNEQFF. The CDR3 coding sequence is TGCGCCAGCCTCTATTTTGAGGGGGGCAACTACAATGAGCAGTTCTTC.